The 10 T cell receptor delta chains in this list originate from one sample, sequenced in a study of γδ T cells in repeated Plasmodium falciparum infection. TCRdb reanalyzed the multiplex PCR reads using CATT. The table has 75,000 to 95,000 delta-chain clones, over 0.75% seen once. Vgamma9/Vdelta2+ and Vdelta2-negative gammadelta T cells were flow-sorted from PBMC for bulk sequencing. Input material: gamma-delta T cells from blood. The source is a pool of human donors (malaria-infected and uninfected, not separated).

This clone has more than one count but fewer than ten. TCRdb pairs this DNA with a much larger clone's protein that differs at residue 4, likely a read error; the protein shown was translated from the DNA. V and J are TRDV1 and TRDJ1; the D gene is possibly TRDD3 (5 bases). TCRdb carries no J gene annotation; the J gene was assigned here by matching the DNA with germline. Germline assignment: CDR1 TSWWSYY and CDR2 QGS. The CDR3 totals 25 residues. The chain's CDR3 is CALEELDKLNQRRVFHWGAPDKLIF. DNA for the CDR3: TGTGCTCTTGAGGAACTGGATAAGCTTAACCAACGCCGTGTCTTTCATTGGGGTGCGCCCGATAAACTCATCTTT.

A remark on this clone: TCRdb assigns this DNA the protein of a much larger clone, which departs from its translation at residue 29; this likely reflects a read error, and the protein shown comes from translating the DNA. This chain connects TRDV1 to TRDJ1; 13 positions agree with TRDD3. The germline gives CDR1 TSWWSYY, CDR2 QGS. CDR3 length equals 30 residues. The CDR3 region has the DNA TGTGCTCTTGGGACTCAGGCGCAATCACCGAAACCTCTCCCATACTGGGGGATACGCACGCCCTTCCTAAACACCGATAAACTCACCTTT. Its translation is CALGTQAQSPKPLPYWGIRTPFLNTDKLTF.

This clone has only a few counts. TCRdb pairs this DNA with a much larger clone's protein that differs at residue 14, likely a read error; the protein shown was translated from the DNA. This chain connects TRDV1 to TRDJ1, with 10 bases fitting TRDD3. TCRdb leaves out the J gene; it was filled in here by matching the DNA to germline. The CDR3 covers 25 residues. Looked up from germline, CDR1 is TSWWSYY and CDR2 is QGS. V trimming: 2 bases; J trimming: 0 bases; junction bases outside the gene matches: 30. CDR3 bases: TGTGCTCTTGGGGAATTACCTTTCACAAGGACTGGGGGATGCGCGCGCCGACTGTACACCGATAAACTCATCTTT. Amino acids: CALGELPFTRTGGCARRLYTDKLIF.

There are many counts of this clone. A much larger clone is a single base away; this may be a read error. This chain joins TRDV2 and TRDJ1; TRDD3 matches 9 bases. CDR1 is GEAIGNYY, CDR2 EKD, per germline. The CDR3 contains 16 residues. The CDR3 DNA sequence: TGTGCCCGTGATGGTACTGGGGGACGTAACTACGATAAACTCATCTTT. Protein sequence: CARDGTGGRNYDKLIF.

Details on this clone: TCRdb has a much larger clone's protein, which differs at residue 5 from the translation of this DNA, likely because of a read error; what is shown is the protein translated from the DNA. CDR3 residues: CACDALLGDTRRGDKLIF. The CDR3 region has the DNA TGTGCCTGTGACGCTTTACTGGGGGATACGCGACGTGGCGATAAACTCATCTTT. The chain recombines TRDV2 with TRDJ1; 13 nucleotides agree with TRDD3. Looked up from germline, CDR1 is GEAIGNYY and CDR2 is EKD. The V and J ends lost 3 bases and 4 bases, in that order; junction bases with no gene match: 13. The CDR3 runs 18 residues.

Note on this clone: The protein that TCRdb holds for this DNA derives from a much larger clone and differs from the translated DNA at residues 20 and 22, which likely indicates a read error; the protein shown here is translated from the DNA. The rearrangement joins TRAV29/DV5 to TRDJ1; 13 bases agree with TRDD3. As TCRdb names no J gene, one was assigned here on the basis of a DNA match to germline. In germline, CDR1 is NSMFDY, CDR2 ISSIKDK. Trimming at V came to 1 base and at J to 0 bases, leaving 42 bases not matched to a gene. The CDR3 sequence is 29 residues long. CDR3 bases: TGTGCAGCAAGCTCTGGCCCTTTTCCTATACCGTACTGGGGGATACGCGTATTGTGGAGTTGTGAGTACACCGATAAACTCATCTTT. It codes for CAASSGPFPIPYWGIRVLWSCEYTDKLIF. The variable domain in full, with the rest retrieved from reference TRAV29/DV5 and TRDJ1, is DQQVKQNSPSLSVQEGRISILNCDYTNSMFDYFLWYKKYPAEGPTFLISISSIKDKNEDGRFTVFLNKSAKHLSLHIVPSQPGDSAVYFCAASSGPFPIPYWGIRVLWSCEYTDKLIFGKGTRVTVEP.

This clone has a handful of counts. A read error is likely here: a far larger clone is one base away. The sample contains more than one DNA sequence encoding this CDR3. The chain links TRDV2 to TRDJ3; tentatively, D is TRDD3 (5 bases). Here the J gene came from matching the DNA to germline, since TCRdb omits it. Germline CDR1 and CDR2: GEAIGNYY and EKD. This CDR3 is built from 21 residues. The CDR3 sequence is CACDTVDAHAFSSWDTRQMFF. The CDR3 bases are TGTGCCTGTGACACCGTCGACGCTCACGCCTTTAGCTCCTGGGACACCCGGCAGATGTTTTTC.

This clone was counted between two and nine times. TCRdb's listed protein matches a much larger clone and diverges from this DNA's translation at residue 6, likely through a read error; the protein shown comes from the DNA. This chain connects TRDV2 to TRDJ1, with D possibly being TRDD3 (5 bases). TCRdb lists no J gene, so it was determined here by aligning the DNA to germline. Germline CDR1 and CDR2: GEAIGNYY and EKD. Trimming cost V 0 bases and J 3 bases, with 10 bases left between them. The CDR3 spans 14 residues. For the CDR3, the DNA is TGTGCCTGTGACACCATCTGGGAATCCGATAAACTCATCTTT. Its protein product is CACDTIWESDKLIF.

Worth noting for this clone: The translation of this DNA and the TCRdb protein of a much larger clone differ at residue 8, probably owing to a read error; the protein shown here is translated from the DNA. The V call is TRDV2, the J call TRDJ1; 7 positions agree with TRDD3. Assignment of the J gene here rests on matching the DNA to germline, because TCRdb gives none. This CDR3 region has 18 residues. Germline CDR1 reads GEAIGNYY; CDR2 reads EKD. With 6 bases clipped from V and 0 bases from J, the junction kept 18 bases outside the gene matches. CDR3 amino acids: CACYTVLRDTQYTDKLIF. CDR3 DNA: TGTGCCTGTTATACCGTACTGAGGGATACTCAGTACACCGATAAACTCATCTTT.

Note on this clone: The mismatch at residue 8 between this DNA's translation and the TCRdb protein of a much larger clone likely reflects a read error; the protein shown is translated from the DNA. The chain recombines TRDV2 with TRDJ1, with D hard to call. Germline loops: CDR1 GEAIGNYY, CDR2 EKD. The CDR3 loop spans 16 amino acids. Deletions cut 3 bases from V and 0 bases from J, with 16 bases between. The CDR3 loop reads CACDGVTLSNTDKLIF. CDR3 nucleotides: TGTGCCTGTGACGGGGTGACCCTATCCAACACCGATAAACTCATCTTT.